This entry lists 32 T cell receptor beta chains sequenced from one sample in a study of blood T cell repertoires in COVID-19. Repertoires were generated with immunoSEQ multiplex PCR, while TCRdb's copy carries only in-frame clones and drops some. Here the sample spans 180,000 or so clones, more than 70% being singletons. Sequenced sample: peripheral blood. These receptors were obtained from a woman in her sixties or seventies with acute or convalescent COVID-19.

The V call is TRBV28, the J call TRBJ1-3; 8 nucleotides match TRBD1. This CDR3 is 14 amino acids long. J gave up 2 bases and V 6 bases, and 3 bases lay outside the gene matches. Germline CDR1 is MDHEN and CDR2 is SYDVKM. Here the CDR3 reads CASRTGVPGNTIYF. The DNA for the CDR3 is TGTGCCAGCAGGACAGGGGTACCTGGAAACACCATATATTTT.

This chain uses TRBV11-3 with TRBJ1-5; D is perhaps TRBD1 (6 bases). The V gene lost 7 bases and the J gene lost 7 bases, with 8 bases spanning the gap. Germline CDR1 SGHNT, CDR2 YENEEA. There are 11 residues in the CDR3. This chain's CDR3 is CASTRGQPQHF. The CDR3 DNA sequence: TGTGCCAGCACCAGGGGCCAGCCCCAGCATTTT. The full variable domain, rest sourced from reference TRBV11-3 and TRBJ1-5, is EAGVVQSPRYKIIEKKQPVAFWCNPISGHNTLYWYLQNLGQGPELLIRYENEEAVDDSQLPKDRFSAERLKGVDSTLKIQPAELGDSAVYLCASTRGQPQHFGDGTRLSIL.

A word on this clone: At the DNA level, this CDR3 is encoded by other sequences in the same sample as well. The J gene is TRBJ2-1, the V gene TRBV5-1, with 11 positions matching TRBD2. Unmatched junction bases numbered 5, after V lost 5 bases and J lost 4 bases. Germline CDR1 and CDR2: SGHRS and YFSETQ. The CDR3 spans 15 residues. This CDR3 is CASSLTSGTYNEQFF. Here the CDR3 DNA reads TGCGCCAGCAGTCTGACTAGCGGGACTTACAATGAGCAGTTCTTC.

The V call is TRBV7-9, the J call TRBJ2-7, with 10 bases identical to TRBD1. Unmatched junction bases numbered 4, after V lost 5 bases and J lost 3 bases. Per germline, CDR1 SEHNR and CDR2 FQNEAQ (reference sequence). The CDR3 covers 14 residues. For the CDR3, the DNA is TGTGCCAGCAGCCCCGGACAGGGGGTCTACGAGCAGTACTTC. Amino acid sequence: CASSPGQGVYEQYF.

The rearrangement joins TRBV29-1 to TRBJ1-4; D call uncertain. Trimming took off 2 bases at V and 7 bases at J, with 5 bases between the two ends. In germline, CDR1 is SQVTM, CDR2 ANQGSEA. The CDR3 totals 11 residues. The CDR3 coding sequence is TGCAGCGTTGAACGGGTTGAAAAACTGTTTTTT. Protein sequence: CSVERVEKLFF.

The chain employs TRBV3-1 (or the pseudogene TRBV3-2) and TRBJ1-5, with 8 bases aligning to TRBD1. CDR1 and CDR2 (germline): LGHDT, YNNKEL (reference sequence). CDR3 length equals 14 residues. V shed 4 bases and J 7 bases; nucleotides not matched to a gene: 6. CDR3 nucleotides: TGTGCCAGCAGCCGTGGACAGGGTGGACAGCCCCAGCATTTT. Its translation is CASSRGQGGQPQHF.

The V call is TRBV11-3, the J call TRBJ1-1, with a weak D call TRBD1 (5 bases). V was shortened by 3 bases and J by 7 bases, with 9 bases between the two germline ends. The CDR3 consists of 12 residues. Germline V gene data show CDR1 as SGHNT and CDR2 as YENEEA. CDR3 in amino acids: CASSFPDSEAFF. CDR3 in DNA: TGTGCCAGCAGCTTCCCAGACAGTGAAGCTTTCTTT.

The chain combines TRBV6-1 with TRBJ1-2, with 7 bases aligning to TRBD1. The germline CDR1 and CDR2 sequences are MNHNS and SASEGT. CDR3 length: 14 residues. V lost 2 bases and J lost 9; bases outside the gene matches: 9. CDR3 nucleotides: TGTGCCAGCAGTGAACCAGGACAGGAACTTAGCTACACCTTC. Translated: CASSEPGQELSYTF.

The rearrangement links TRBV30 to TRBJ1-2; D gene uncertain. CDR3 length equals 13 residues. Germline assignment: CDR1 GTSNPN and CDR2 SVGIG (reference sequence). V lost 0 bases to trimming and J lost 8 bases, with 13 bases between them. The CDR3, as DNA: TGTGCCTGGAGTGTGAGCCGTGCGGGAGGCTACACCTTC. Its protein product is CAWSVSRAGGYTF.

This clone was counted at least ten times. The chain links TRBV28 to TRBJ1-2; no firm D call. The CDR3 contains 15 residues. V was pared by 7 bases and J by 4 bases, with 19 bases between. Per the germline V gene, CDR1 is MDHEN and CDR2 is SYDVKM. CDR3 amino acids: CASNPRLVSPYGYTF. The DNA for the CDR3 is TGTGCCAGCAACCCCCGACTCGTATCCCCCTATGGCTACACCTTC.

The chain joins TRBV28 to TRBJ1-2; D gene uncertain. Trimming took 7 bases from V and 5 from J, leaving 17 bases between them. From germline, CDR1 is MDHEN and CDR2 SYDVKM. The length of the CDR3 is 14 residues. The DNA for the CDR3 is TGTGCCAGCACCGGGAGACCGGCGATATATGGCTACACCTTC. Amino acids: CASTGRPAIYGYTF.

The genes are TRBV6-6 and TRBJ1-3, with 7 bases aligning to TRBD1. This CDR3 is 14 amino acids long. V was pared by 7 bases and J by 1 base, with 4 bases of the junction left unmatched. Germline V CDR1 and CDR2: MNHNY, SVGAGI (reference sequence). In DNA form, the CDR3 reads TGTGCCAGCACCTTGGGACAGTCTGGAAACACCATATATTTT. Translation: CASTLGQSGNTIYF.

CDR3 bases: TGTGCCTGGAGTCGGGGTATGAACACTGAAGCTTTCTTT. This codes for CAWSRGMNTEAFF. This chain connects TRBV30 to TRBJ1-1, with no clear D. The CDR3 runs 13 residues. Germline CDR1 reads GTSNPN; CDR2 reads SVGIG (reference sequence). V was pared by 2 bases and J by 0 bases, with 7 bases between.

This clone was found once. The chain recombines TRBV14 with TRBJ1-1; the D is unclear. V was cut by 2 bases and J by 8 bases, with 15 bases left in between. Germline CDR1 reads SGHDN; CDR2 reads FVKESK. The CDR3 totals 14 residues. The CDR3 DNA sequence: TGTGCCAGCAGCCAACAACTAGGACCAGGCGAAGCTTTCTTT. The encoded protein is CASSQQLGPGEAFF.

J is TRBJ2-2 and V is TRBV27, with 14 positions matching TRBD2. The J segment lost 7 bases and the V segment lost 8 bases, leaving 3 bases of the junction unmatched. The V gene's germline CDR1 is MNHEY and CDR2 SMNVEV (reference sequence). The length of the CDR3 is 14 residues. As DNA, the CDR3 is TGTGCCAGCCGCGGACTAGCGGGGGGCGGGGAGCTGTTTTTT. This encodes CASRGLAGGGELFF.

The rearrangement links TRBV11-2 to TRBJ1-6, with D possibly being TRBD1 (5 bases). Germline assignment: CDR1 SGHAT and CDR2 FQNNGV. Trimming removed 4 bases at V and 4 bases at J, with 17 bases between. This CDR3 has 17 residues. The CDR3 is CASSSIWDWRYNSPLHF. CDR3 DNA sequence: TGTGCCAGCAGCTCAATATGGGACTGGAGATATAATTCACCCCTCCACTTT.

The J gene is TRBJ2-1, the V gene TRBV27; 12 nucleotides match TRBD2. V shed 2 bases and J 4 bases; nucleotides not matched to a gene: 0. CDR3 length equals 15 residues. Germline V gene sequence: CDR1 MNHEY, CDR2 SMNVEV (reference sequence). In DNA, the CDR3 is TGTGCCAGCAGTTTACTAGCGGGAGGGTACAATGAGCAGTTCTTC. It encodes CASSLLAGGYNEQFF.

The chain recombines TRBV30 with TRBJ1-2; D ambiguous. This CDR3 spans 12 amino acids. V gave up 3 bases and J gave up 1 base, with 6 bases separating them. Looked up from germline, CDR1 is GTSNPN and CDR2 is SVGIG (reference sequence). The DNA of the CDR3 is TGTGCCTGGAGACAGCTTAACTATGGCTACACCTTC. Translation: CAWRQLNYGYTF.

V usage is TRBV6-5 and J usage is TRBJ2-3; TRBD2 matches at 7 bases. The CDR3 length is 16 residues. In germline, CDR1 is MNHEY, CDR2 SVGAGI. V was pared by 0 bases and J by 4 bases, with 7 bases of the junction left unmatched. The CDR3 region is CASSYSGAGAADTQYF. DNA of the CDR3: TGTGCCAGCAGTTACTCTGGTGCGGGAGCGGCAGATACGCAGTATTTT.

As DNA, the CDR3 is TGCAGTGCTAGTAGGGGGCACAACGAGCAGTACTTC. Translating it yields CSASRGHNEQYF. This sequence joins TRBV20-1 and TRBJ2-7; 7 positions agree with TRBD1. In germline, CDR1 is DFQATT, CDR2 SNEGSKA (reference sequence). Germline trimming cut 3 bases from V and 5 bases from J; bases unmatched to any gene: 4. The CDR3 extends over 12 amino acids.

The J gene is TRBJ1-2, the V gene TRBV2; the D gene is possibly TRBD1 (6 bases). With 4 bases removed from V and 6 bases from J, the gap between germline ends came to 9 bases. The CDR3 sequence is 12 residues long. Germline assignment: CDR1 SNHLY and CDR2 FYNNEI. The CDR3 sequence: CASSAAGDGYTF. The CDR3 DNA is TGTGCCAGCAGTGCGGCAGGGGATGGCTACACCTTC.

The chain has TRBV19 and TRBJ1-5; 9 positions agree with TRBD1. CDR1 LNHDA and CDR2 SQIVND come from the germline V gene (reference sequence). V lost 6 bases, J lost 3 bases, and 3 bases stayed unmatched. The CDR3 covers 14 residues. CDR3 loop: CASRGQGPNQPQHF. For the CDR3, the DNA is TGTGCCAGTAGGGGACAGGGTCCCAATCAGCCCCAGCATTTT.

The chain combines TRBV28 with TRBJ1-6; a weak D match, TRBD1 (6 bases). CDR1 is MDHEN, CDR2 SYDVKM, per germline. V dropped 5 bases and J dropped 6 bases, with 14 bases sitting between them. The CDR3 totals 15 residues. CDR3 amino acids: CASSDRRGFNSPLHF. The DNA for the CDR3 is TGTGCCAGCAGTGATCGCAGGGGCTTTAATTCACCCCTCCACTTT.

The chain links TRBV30 to TRBJ2-7; 8 bases are shared with TRBD2. CDR1 and CDR2 (germline): GTSNPN, SVGIG (reference sequence). There are 15 residues in the CDR3. With 3 bases clipped from V and 4 bases from J, the junction kept 11 bases outside the gene matches. As DNA, the CDR3 is TGTGCCTGGAGCGAGTTAGCGGGACCCAGTTACGAGCAGTACGTC. Protein sequence: CAWSELAGPSYEQYV.

The table lists this clone with a count of one. The gene calls are TRBV5-1 and TRBJ1-2; tentatively, D is TRBD1 (6 bases). CDR3 length: 16 residues. V gave up 4 bases and J gave up 4 bases, with 20 bases separating them. The germline CDR1 and CDR2 sequences are SGHRS and YFSETQ. CDR3 DNA sequence: TGCGCCAGCAGCGGTCCTGGTAACAGGGACGGCTATGGCTACACCTTC. Amino acids: CASSGPGNRDGYGYTF. Looking up the rest from reference TRBV5-1 and TRBJ1-2 gives the full variable domain: KAGVTQTPRYLIKTRGQQVTLSCSPISGHRSVSWYQQTPGQGLQFLFEYFSETQRNKGNFPGRFSGRQFSNSRSEMNVSTLELGDSALYLCASSGPGNRDGYGYTFGSGTRLTVV.

The chain links TRBV2 to TRBJ2-5, with D possibly matching TRBD1 (6 bases). V lost 8 bases and J lost 5, with 9 bases in between. The V gene's germline CDR1 is SNHLY and CDR2 FYNNEI. This CDR3 spans 11 amino acids. CDR3 protein: CASSRGETQYF. The CDR3 nucleotides are TGTGCCAGCTCGAGGGGGGAGACCCAGTACTTC.

Of note for this clone: The same CDR3 also results from other DNA sequences found in this sample. This chain connects TRBV5-8 to TRBJ1-2; 7 bases agree with TRBD1. The germline V gene has CDR1 SGHTS and CDR2 YDEGEE. This CDR3 spans 13 amino acids. V shed 4 bases, J shed 4 bases, and the junction held 4 bases outside the gene matches. Here the CDR3 DNA reads TGTGCCAGCAGCCGGACAGGACCCTATGGCTACACCTTC. Translation gives CASSRTGPYGYTF.

The chain carries TRBV7-2 and TRBJ1-2, with D perhaps TRBD1 (6 bases). V shed 2 bases and J shed 7 bases, with 14 bases lying between them. Looked up from germline, CDR1 is SGHTA and CDR2 is FQGNSA. The length of the CDR3 is 14 residues. The CDR3 nucleotides are TGTGCCAGCAGCTTATCAGGGGATGTTGGTGGCTACACCTTC. It yields the protein CASSLSGDVGGYTF.

The rearrangement uses TRBV29-1 and TRBJ1-2; D might be TRBD1 (5 bases). Germline V gene sequence: CDR1 SQVTM, CDR2 ANQGSEA. The CDR3 loop spans 14 amino acids. V lost 0 bases to trimming and J lost 7 bases, with 15 bases between them. The CDR3 spells CSVEEGAWSRGYTF. Here the CDR3 DNA reads TGCAGCGTTGAAGAAGGGGCCTGGAGTCGTGGCTACACCTTC.

The CDR3 DNA sequence: TGTGCCAGCAGTTCGTACAGGGGAGTTAGCCCCTACGAGCAGTACTTC. This gives the protein CASSSYRGVSPYEQYF. The chain couples TRBV28 to TRBJ2-7; 7 bases are shared with TRBD1. Germline CDR1 MDHEN, CDR2 SYDVKM. Trimming at V came to 4 bases and at J to 2 bases, leaving 11 bases not matched to a gene. This CDR3 spans 16 amino acids.

The CDR3 bases are TGCGCCAGCAGCTCTTTCCCGGGACAGGGGGAGACCCAGTACTTC. This codes for CASSSFPGQGETQYF. V gene TRBV5-1 combines with J gene TRBJ2-5; TRBD1 matches at 10 bases. The germline V gene has CDR1 SGHRS and CDR2 YFSETQ. J gave up 5 bases and V 3 bases, and 7 bases lay outside the gene matches. The CDR3 loop spans 15 amino acids. The variable domain in full, with the rest retrieved from reference TRBV5-1 and TRBJ2-5, is KAGVTQTPRYLIKTRGQQVTLSCSPISGHRSVSWYQQTPGQGLQFLFEYFSETQRNKGNFPGRFSGRQFSNSRSEMNVSTLELGDSALYLCASSSFPGQGETQYFGPGTRLLVL.

The V call is TRBV19, the J call TRBJ1-2; 7 bases are a match to TRBD1. The trim removed 6 bases at V and 6 bases at J, leaving 7 bases unmatched. From germline, CDR1 is LNHDA and CDR2 SQIVND (reference sequence). The CDR3 has 13 residues. The CDR3 nucleotides read TGTGCCAGTAGCCTGATGACAGGGAATGGCTACACCTTC. It codes for CASSLMTGNGYTF.